This T cell receptor (beta chain) appears in the sequencing data of a study of blood T cell repertoires in COVID-19. About the study: Samples came from the United States, Italy and Spain, spanning acute and convalescent COVID-19. Sources were T cells, B-cell-depleted T cells, or PBMCs; the material itself was cDNA or gDNA.

In the study's own analysis: Cell counts per sample came from amplifying reference gene primers. Method: immunoSEQ multiplex PCR; TCRdb's copy keeps in-frame clones and lacks some. The V and J calls and clone size come from that table; D and trimming were worked out from the DNA. The data contain more than 95,000 clones, roughly 80% of them seen just once; the ten biggest clones take up 15%. The ends were cut back, 0 bases at V and 4 bases at J, with 12 bases in the middle. The length of the CDR3 is 15 residues. Germline CDR1 reads LGHNA; CDR2 reads YSLEER. J is TRBJ1-2 and V is TRBV4-3; D possibly corresponds to TRBD1 (6 bases). Sequenced material: peripheral blood. The TCR originated in a woman aged 80 or over with acute or convalescent COVID-19. The CDR3 region has the DNA TGCGCCAGCAGCCAAGATCTAGGACAGTTCTATGGCTACACCTTC. Its translation: CASSQDLGQFYGYTF.